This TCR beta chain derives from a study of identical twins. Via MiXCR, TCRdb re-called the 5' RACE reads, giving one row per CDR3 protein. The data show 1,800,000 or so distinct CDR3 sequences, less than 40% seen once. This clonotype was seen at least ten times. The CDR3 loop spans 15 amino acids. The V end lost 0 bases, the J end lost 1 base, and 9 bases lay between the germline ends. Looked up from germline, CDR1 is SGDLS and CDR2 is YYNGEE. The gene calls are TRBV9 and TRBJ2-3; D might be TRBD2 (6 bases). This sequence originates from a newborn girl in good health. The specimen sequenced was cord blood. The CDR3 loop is CASSVATGGTDTQYF. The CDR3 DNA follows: TGTGCCAGCAGCGTAGCTACGGGGGGCACAGATACGCAGTATTTT.